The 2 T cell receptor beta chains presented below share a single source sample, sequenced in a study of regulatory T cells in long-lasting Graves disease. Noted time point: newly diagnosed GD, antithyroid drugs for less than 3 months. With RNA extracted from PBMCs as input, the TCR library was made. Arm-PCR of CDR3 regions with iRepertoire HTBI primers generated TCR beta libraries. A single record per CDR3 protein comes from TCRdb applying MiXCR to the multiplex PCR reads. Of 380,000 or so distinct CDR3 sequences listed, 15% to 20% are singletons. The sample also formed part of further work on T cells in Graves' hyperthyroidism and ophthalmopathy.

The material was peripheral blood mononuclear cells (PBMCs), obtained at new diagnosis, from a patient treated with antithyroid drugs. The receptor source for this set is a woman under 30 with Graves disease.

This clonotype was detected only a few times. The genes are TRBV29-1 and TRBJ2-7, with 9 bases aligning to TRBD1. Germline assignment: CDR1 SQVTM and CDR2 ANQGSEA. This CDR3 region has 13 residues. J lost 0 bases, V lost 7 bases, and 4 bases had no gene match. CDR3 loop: CSATGGSSYEQYF. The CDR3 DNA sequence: TGCAGCGCTACAGGGGGCAGCTCCTACGAGCAGTACTTC.

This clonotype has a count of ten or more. CDR3 loop: CASRDRGIAEAFF. The CDR3 DNA follows: TGTGCCAGCAGGGACAGGGGTATCGCTGAAGCTTTCTTT. V usage is TRBV11-2 and J usage is TRBJ1-1; 9 nucleotides align to TRBD1. With 6 bases clipped from V and 6 bases from J, the junction kept 5 bases outside the gene matches. Germline-derived CDR1 and CDR2 are SGHAT and FQNNGV. The CDR3 runs to 13 residues.